These 16 T cell receptor beta chains share one sample of origin, sequenced in a study of T cells after somatic rescue of genetic block. Libraries were prepared by immunoSEQ multiplex PCR; TCRdb keeps only in-frame clonotypes and omits some of them. Of approximately 10,000 clones listed, roughly 70% are singletons. What was sequenced was peripheral blood mononuclear cells (PBMCs). These receptors were taken from a boy under 18.

This clone was found a few times. The V call is TRBV28, the J call TRBJ1-5; no reliable D call. Germline V lookup: CDR1 MDHEN, CDR2 SYDVKM. The CDR3 contains 13 residues. Trimming pared 3 bases from V and 3 bases from J, leaving 6 bases between. CDR3 residues: CASSLVLNQPQHF. CDR3 nucleotides: TGTGCCAGCAGTTTGGTCCTCAATCAGCCCCAGCATTTT.

This chain uses TRBV18 with TRBJ2-7, with 8 positions matching TRBD2. Germline CDR1 reads KGHSH; CDR2 reads LQKENI. The junction had 5 bases not matched to a gene; V was cut back by 0 bases and J by 4 bases. The CDR3 is made up of 15 amino acids. The CDR3 here is CASSPPSREGYEQYF. CDR3 nucleotides: TGTGCCAGCTCACCACCGTCCCGGGAGGGTTACGAGCAGTACTTC. Together with reference TRBV18 and TRBJ2-7, the CDR3 gives the full variable domain: NAGVMQNPRHLVRRRGQEARLRCSPMKGHSHVYWYRQLPEEGLKFMVYLQKENIIDESGMPKERFSAEFPKEGPSILRIQQVVRGDSAAYFCASSPPSREGYEQYFGPGTRLTVT.

The chain combines TRBV5-1 with TRBJ1-1; TRBD1 agrees at 8 bases. This CDR3 region has 15 residues. Trimming cost V 2 bases and J 1 base; bases outside gene matches: 4. The germline V gene has CDR1 SGHRS and CDR2 YFSETQ. In nucleotides, the CDR3 is TGCGCCAGCAGCTTTTGGACAGGGAGGAACACTGAAGCTTTCTTT. Amino acids: CASSFWTGRNTEAFF.

V usage is TRBV20-1 and J usage is TRBJ2-7; no firm D call. The CDR3 spans 11 residues. In germline, CDR1 is DFQATT, CDR2 SNEGSKA (reference sequence). V lost 3 bases and J 3 bases, leaving 6 bases between the germline ends. The CDR3 region has the DNA TGCAGTGCTAGTTTCGTCTACGAGCAGTACTTC. This encodes CSASFVYEQYF.

The rearrangement uses TRBV5-1 and TRBJ2-6; D might be TRBD1 (6 bases). This CDR3 has 16 residues. Germline lookup yields CDR1 SGHRS and CDR2 YFSETQ. V was clipped by 3 bases and J by 0 bases, with 10 bases between them. The CDR3 region is CASSWTDSSGANVLTF. The DNA for the CDR3 is TGCGCCAGCAGCTGGACGGACAGCTCTGGGGCCAACGTCCTGACTTTC.

The chain carries TRBV20-1 and TRBJ2-3; D gene uncertain. The V gene's germline CDR1 is DFQATT and CDR2 SNEGSKA (reference sequence). CDR3 length: 10 amino acids. With 3 bases removed from V and 6 bases from J, the gap between germline ends came to 4 bases. The chain's CDR3 is CSARFDTQYF. The CDR3 bases are TGCAGTGCTAGGTTCGATACGCAGTATTTT.

This clone was detected only once. This chain joins TRBV6-1 and TRBJ2-7, with 9 bases that match TRBD1. The CDR3 totals 15 residues. V shed 5 bases, J shed 4 bases, and the junction held 9 bases outside the gene matches. Per germline, CDR1 MNHNS and CDR2 SASEGT. The CDR3 region is CASSPGGQGFYEQYF. The CDR3 DNA reads as TGTGCCAGCAGTCCAGGAGGACAGGGGTTTTACGAGCAGTACTTC.

J is TRBJ1-3 and V is TRBV28, with TRBD1 matching over 7 bases. J gave up 4 bases and V 0 bases, and 9 bases lay outside the gene matches. The CDR3 is made up of 17 amino acids. CDR1 MDHEN and CDR2 SYDVKM come from the germline V gene. The CDR3 is CASSLWDTGVSGNTIYF. CDR3 bases: TGTGCCAGCAGTTTATGGGATACAGGGGTTTCGGGAAACACCATATATTTT.

V is TRBV5-1 and J is TRBJ1-6, with 8 bases matching TRBD1. The CDR3 is made up of 16 amino acids. The J segment lost 4 bases and the V segment lost 4 bases, leaving 7 bases of the junction unmatched. The germline CDR1 and CDR2 sequences are SGHRS and YFSETQ. The DNA of the CDR3 is TGCGCCAGCAGCCCGGACAGGGAGCTTTATAATTCACCCCTCCACTTT. It is translated as CASSPDRELYNSPLHF.

This clone was counted a few times. This chain joins TRBV7-9 and TRBJ1-6; D is undetermined. Trimming took 1 base from V and 9 from J, leaving 10 bases between them. This CDR3 has 14 amino acids. CDR1 is SEHNR and CDR2 is FQNEAQ in the germline V gene (reference sequence). The CDR3: CASSLDWDLSPLHF. Written as DNA, the CDR3 is TGTGCCAGCAGCTTAGATTGGGATCTTTCACCCCTCCACTTT.

The table lists this clone with a few counts. This chain joins TRBV18 and TRBJ1-4, with 7 bases aligning to TRBD1. The V gene's germline CDR1 is KGHSH and CDR2 LQKENI. This CDR3 has 16 amino acids. Unmatched junction bases numbered 11, after V lost 3 bases and J lost 7 bases. In DNA form, the CDR3 reads TGTGCCAGCTCACCCCAAGCGGGACAGAGGGTTGAAAAACTGTTTTTT. Its translation is CASSPQAGQRVEKLFF. The variable domain in full, with the rest retrieved from reference TRBV18 and TRBJ1-4, is NAGVMQNPRHLVRRRGQEARLRCSPMKGHSHVYWYRQLPEEGLKFMVYLQKENIIDESGMPKERFSAEFPKEGPSILRIQQVVRGDSAAYFCASSPQAGQRVEKLFFGSGTQLSVL.

The chain recombines TRBV9 with TRBJ2-4; 11 nucleotides line up with TRBD2. The J segment lost 5 bases and the V segment lost 3 bases, leaving 4 bases of the junction unmatched. Germline V gene sequence: CDR1 SGDLS, CDR2 YYNGEE. The CDR3 contains 15 residues. The CDR3 DNA reads as TGTGCCAGCAGCGGGGTAGCGGGAGGGCAAAACATTCAGTACTTC. Protein product: CASSGVAGGQNIQYF.

This clone is medium-sized within its sample. The V gene is TRBV9, the J gene TRBJ1-2; D ambiguous. CDR1 is SGDLS and CDR2 is YYNGEE in the germline V gene. The CDR3 extends over 13 amino acids. Trimming removed 0 bases from V and 5 bases from J, with 8 bases in between. The CDR3 bases are TGTGCCAGCAGCGTAGCGAACTGGTATGGCTACACCTTC. Encoded protein: CASSVANWYGYTF.

This chain connects TRBV5-1 to TRBJ2-3, with 11 bases lining up with TRBD1. V shed 5 bases, J shed 4 bases, and the junction held 6 bases outside the gene matches. The CDR3 length is 15 residues. Germline lookup yields CDR1 SGHRS and CDR2 YFSETQ. CDR3 residues: CASSSDRGRADTQYF. The CDR3 nucleotides are TGCGCCAGCAGTTCGGACAGGGGGCGCGCAGATACGCAGTATTTT.

The chain carries TRBV10-2 and TRBJ1-5; TRBD1 matches at 7 bases. This CDR3 spans 14 amino acids. Germline V CDR1 and CDR2: WSHSY, SAAADI. V lost 4 bases, J lost 1 base, and 1 base stayed unmatched. Here the CDR3 reads CASSGQGSNQPQHF. The CDR3 nucleotides are TGCGCCAGCAGTGGACAGGGCAGCAATCAGCCCCAGCATTTT.

The gene calls are TRBV6-5 and TRBJ2-5, with TRBD1 identical over 8 bases. The better agreement between TRBJ2-7 and the DNA end casts doubt on the J call. Germline CDR1 is MNHEY and CDR2 is SVGAGI. CDR3 length: 14 residues. Written as DNA, the CDR3 is TGTGCCAGCAGTCCGGACAGGGTCTCCTACGAGCAGTACTTC. Its translation is CASSPDRVSYEQYF.